Following are 9 T cell receptor beta chains from one sample sequenced in a study of cytomegalovirus exposure and HLA in healthy donors. PCR used 60 Vbeta primers and 13 Jbeta primers. Repertoires were generated with immunoSEQ multiplex PCR, while TCRdb's copy carries only in-frame clones and drops some. This table has approximately 150,000 clones, 79% appearing once. The sample taken for sequencing was PBMCs. The source is a human donor in good health.

This sequence joins TRBV5-1 and TRBJ2-1; 9 bases are shared with TRBD2. Germline CDR1 is SGHRS and CDR2 is YFSETQ. Trimming at V came to 4 bases and at J to 4 bases, leaving 9 bases not matched to a gene. This CDR3 has 16 amino acids. CDR3 amino acids: CASSQSSGGRYNEQFF. The CDR3 DNA is TGCGCCAGCAGCCAGAGTAGCGGGGGAAGGTACAATGAGCAGTTCTTC.

V is TRBV6-6 and J is TRBJ1-5; D gene ambiguous. The length of the CDR3 is 15 residues. V lost 0 bases to trimming and J lost 7 bases, with 13 bases between them. Germline V gives CDR1 MNHNY, CDR2 SVGAGI (reference sequence). The CDR3 nucleotides read TGTGCCAGCAGTTACTCGCAAGGACTAGGCCAGCCCCAGCATTTT. This translates into CASSYSQGLGQPQHF.

This chain links TRBV20-1 with TRBJ2-7; a possible D gene is TRBD2 (6 bases). This CDR3 has 10 residues. Looked up from germline, CDR1 is DFQATT and CDR2 is SNEGSKA (reference sequence). The CDR3 nucleotides read TGCAGGGTCTCGGGGGTCGAGCAGTACTTC. It specifies CRVSGVEQYF.

CDR3 residues: CASSVRTGTPGETQYF. CDR3 DNA: TGTGCCAGCAGCGTACGGACAGGGACCCCGGGGGAGACCCAGTACTTC. The chain is built from TRBV9 and TRBJ2-5, with 8 bases matching TRBD1. The CDR3 sequence is 16 residues long. Trimming removed 1 base from V and 5 bases from J; junction bases left unmatched: 10. Germline CDR1 is SGDLS and CDR2 is YYNGEE.

V and J are TRBV15 and TRBJ2-6; D not resolved. CDR3 size: 16 residues. Germline V CDR1 and CDR2: LNHNV, YYDKDF (reference sequence). Trimming left V 0 bases short and J 0 bases short, with 6 bases between. CDR3 loop: CATSRDRFSGANVLTF. As DNA, the CDR3 is TGTGCCACCAGCAGAGACCGGTTCTCTGGGGCCAACGTCCTGACTTTC.

The genes are TRBV7-2 and TRBJ2-7, with 9 bases fitting TRBD2. The CDR3 contains 13 residues. Germline V gene data show CDR1 as SGHTA and CDR2 as FQGNSA. With 6 bases clipped from V and 3 bases from J, the junction kept 3 bases outside the gene matches. The CDR3 coding sequence is TGTGCCAGCAGAAATAGCGGGAGCTACGAGCAGTACTTC. Protein product: CASRNSGSYEQYF.

This clone was detected only a few times. The chain joins TRBV7-8 to TRBJ2-5; D may be TRBD1 (6 bases). CDR3 length: 15 residues. Between the trimmed V and J ends, which lost 2 bases and 3 bases, there was a span of 13 bases. Germline V gives CDR1 SGHVS, CDR2 FQNEAQ. Written as DNA, the CDR3 is TGTGCCAGCAGCTTATATTACAGGGCGGAAGAGACCCAGTACTTC. Residues: CASSLYYRAEETQYF.

The chain couples TRBV4-1 to TRBJ2-1; 9 bases align to TRBD2. V shed 4 bases and J 12 bases; nucleotides not matched to a gene: 7. This CDR3 is built from 13 residues. Germline V gene sequence: CDR1 MGHRA, CDR2 YSYEKL. This CDR3 reads CASSPVAGGLQFF. DNA of the CDR3: TGCGCCAGCAGCCCCGTCGCGGGGGGGTTGCAGTTCTTC.

The chain employs TRBV5-1 and TRBJ2-1; 12 nucleotides agree with TRBD2. Germline CDR1 SGHRS, CDR2 YFSETQ. The CDR3 has 15 residues. V lost 1 base to trimming and J lost 10 bases; unmatched junction nucleotides: 6. The CDR3 region has the DNA TGCGCCAGCAGCTTGAATCTAGCGGGAGGGGAGGAGCAGTTCTTC. Translating it yields CASSLNLAGGEEQFF. The full variable domain, rest sourced from reference TRBV5-1 and TRBJ2-1, is KAGVTQTPRYLIKTRGQQVTLSCSPISGHRSVSWYQQTPGQGLQFLFEYFSETQRNKGNFPGRFSGRQFSNSRSEMNVSTLELGDSALYLCASSLNLAGGEEQFFGPGTRLTVL.